In its sample, the clone carrying this TCR beta chain was seen a few times. Antigen specificity is unknown. The CDR3 runs 17 residues. The junction had 10 bases not matched to a gene; V was cut back by 5 bases and J by 4 bases. The V gene's germline CDR1 is SGHTA and CDR2 FQGNSA. The entry originates in a study of T-cell memory formation after mild COVID-19. Study-level information: Clustering of TCRs was largely donor specific.

TCRdb re-analysed the 5' RACE reads in MiXCR, keeping a single row per CDR3 protein. The sample records roughly 200,000 distinct CDR3 sequences, approximately 20% being singletons. Regarding the study as a whole: CD4+ bias marked clones expanding day 15 to 37, unlike balanced contracting clones.

This clonotype was sampled from an adult woman who had mild COVID-19 (a few samples of this study predate the infection). Cell type and time point are not known. Sequencing was carried out using PBMCs or a T cell subset sorted from them (not recorded which). The rearrangement joins TRBV7-2 to TRBJ2-7; TRBD2 matches 14 bases. CDR3 region: CASSEAGTSGSGYEQYF. The CDR3, as DNA: TGTGCCAGCAGCGAAGCAGGGACTAGCGGGAGTGGGTACGAGCAGTACTTC.